The sample holds a few counts of the clone carrying this T cell receptor (beta chain). The antigen remains undetermined. This CDR3 contains 14 residues. V was clipped by 1 base and J by 11 bases; unmatched bases: 8. Germline loops: CDR1 SGHTA, CDR2 FQGNSA. The sequencing template was cDNA reverse transcribed from extracted RNA. Produced via immunoSEQ multiplex PCR; TCRdb's table is partial and in-frame only. The sample contains 75,000 to 100,000 clones, 35% to 45% of which appear only once. The study team obtained lesional scalp punch biopsies and peripheral blood from alopecia areata patients. This sample is drawn from a study of CD8+ T cells in alopecia areata. Looking at the study overall: The drug, oral tofacitinib, was given to treated patients at 5 to 10 mg twice daily. General study findings and limits: Normal scalp had lower clonality than lesional scalp, with alopecia totalis/universalis lesions showing this most strongly.

The V gene is TRBV7-2, the J gene TRBJ1-2; 9 positions agree with TRBD1. Sequenced material: CD4+ T cells sorted from blood. This TCR derives from a human donor with alopecia areata. The CDR3 DNA is TGTGCCAGCAGCTTAGACACAGGGGGCCGAAAATACACCTTC. Protein sequence: CASSLDTGGRKYTF.